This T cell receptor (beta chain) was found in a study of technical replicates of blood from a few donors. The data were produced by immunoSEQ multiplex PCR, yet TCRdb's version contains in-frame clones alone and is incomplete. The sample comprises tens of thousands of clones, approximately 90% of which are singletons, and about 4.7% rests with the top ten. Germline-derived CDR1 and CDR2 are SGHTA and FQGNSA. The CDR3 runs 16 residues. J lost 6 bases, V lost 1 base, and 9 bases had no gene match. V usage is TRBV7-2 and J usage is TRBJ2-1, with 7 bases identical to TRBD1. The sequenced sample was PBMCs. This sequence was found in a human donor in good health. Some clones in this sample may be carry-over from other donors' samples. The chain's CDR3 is CASSLVVGTELNEQFF. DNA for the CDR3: TGTGCCAGCAGCTTAGTGGTAGGGACAGAACTCAATGAGCAGTTCTTC.